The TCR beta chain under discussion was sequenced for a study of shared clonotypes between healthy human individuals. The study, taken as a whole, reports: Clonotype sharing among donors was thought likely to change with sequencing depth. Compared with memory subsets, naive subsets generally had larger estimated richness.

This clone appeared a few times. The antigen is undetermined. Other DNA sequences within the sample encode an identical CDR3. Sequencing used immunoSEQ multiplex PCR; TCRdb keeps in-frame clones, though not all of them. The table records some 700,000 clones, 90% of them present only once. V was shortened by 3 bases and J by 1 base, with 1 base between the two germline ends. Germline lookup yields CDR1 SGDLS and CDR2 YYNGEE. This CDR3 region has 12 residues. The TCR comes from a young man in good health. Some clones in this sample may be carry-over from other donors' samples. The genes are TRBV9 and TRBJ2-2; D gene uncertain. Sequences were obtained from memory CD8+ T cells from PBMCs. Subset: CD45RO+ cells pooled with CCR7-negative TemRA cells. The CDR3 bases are TGTGCCAGCAGCGGGAACACCGGGGAGCTGTTTTTT. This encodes CASSGNTGELFF.